This T cell receptor (beta chain) is drawn from a study of blood T cell repertoires in COVID-19. Turning to the study itself: From T cells, B-cell-depleted T cells, or PBMCs came the material, which was cDNA or gDNA.

J was trimmed by 10 bases and V by 4 bases; bases with no gene match: 2. CDR3 size: 13 residues. Per germline, CDR1 SNHLY and CDR2 FYNNEI. TCRdb keeps only in-frame clones here, not all; method: immunoSEQ multiplex PCR. The sample consists of roughly 140,000 clones, under 85% of them appearing once. The V and J genes are TRBV2 and TRBJ1-6; 9 positions match TRBD1. Sequenced sample: peripheral blood. This sequence was found in a man aged 50-59 years with active or convalescent COVID-19. Here the CDR3 DNA reads TGTGCCAGCAGTGCTGACAGGGGGTCACCCCTCCACTTT. Amino acid sequence: CASSADRGSPLHF.